These 12 T cell receptor beta chains originate from one sample sequenced in a study of blood T cells in healthy people across ages (dated by TCRdb to 2015 to 2017). The library was obtained by 5' RACE. Sequencing was performed on an Illumina HiSeq 2500. The second PCR ran for about 6 to 12 cycles and used a J-beta primer mix along with a sample-barcoded 5' primer. TCRdb ran its own pipeline on the public reads, namely fastp trimming at Q25 and MiXCR clone calling, and kept in-frame beta chains. Identical CDR3 proteins give one entry, which carries the most common genes and DNA. The sample table holds about 970,000 distinct CDR3 sequences, of which approximately 50% were seen once. 20% to 25% of the sample goes to the ten largest clones. Sequenced: blood. These receptors were taken from a woman aged 60-70 years in good health.

The chain uses TRBV18 and TRBJ2-7; TRBD2 matches 7 bases. Trimming took 3 bases from V and 3 from J; bases not matched to a gene: 11. Looked up from germline, CDR1 is KGHSH and CDR2 is LQKENI. The CDR3 has 16 amino acids. CDR3 loop: CASSPGISGEVYEQYF. The CDR3 DNA follows: TGTGCCAGCTCACCGGGGATAAGCGGGGAAGTCTACGAGCAGTACTTC.

The V and J genes are TRBV4-2 and TRBJ2-7; D unclear. The length of the CDR3 is 14 residues. Between the trimmed V and J ends, which lost 4 bases and 1 base, there was a span of 11 bases. Germline CDR1 reads LGHNA; CDR2 reads YNFKEQ. The CDR3 DNA reads TGTGCCAGCAGCCCGAGCTTAGATTCCTACGAGCAGTACTTC. Protein product: CASSPSLDSYEQYF.

V gene TRBV6-1 combines with J gene TRBJ2-3, with D perhaps matching TRBD1 (5 bases). V lost 5 bases and J lost 2, with 17 bases in between. Germline CDR1 reads MNHNS; CDR2 reads SASEGT. CDR3 length: 16 amino acids. CDR3 nucleotides: TGTGCCAGCAGTAGGATAGGGGTGGGAAACACAGATACGCAGTATTTT. This encodes CASSRIGVGNTDTQYF.

The rearrangement joins TRBV6-6 to TRBJ2-3; weak D call: TRBD1 (5 bases). The ends were cut back, 10 bases at V and 6 bases at J, with 23 bases in the middle. The CDR3 runs 15 residues. Per germline, CDR1 MNHNY and CDR2 SVGAGI (reference sequence). The CDR3 DNA follows: TGTGCCACCCACGAGCAGGGCCGACCCGCGGATACGCAGTATTTT. Amino acid sequence: CATHEQGRPADTQYF.

The gene calls are TRBV24-1 and TRBJ2-7; D tentatively reads TRBD1 or TRBD2 (6 bases each). V gave up 2 bases and J gave up 3 bases, with 16 bases separating them. CDR1 KGHDR and CDR2 SFDVKD come from the germline V gene. The CDR3 runs to 16 residues. CDR3: CATSDSPQGGRYEQYF. Written as DNA, the CDR3 is TGTGCCACCAGTGATTCGCCCCAAGGGGGGCGCTACGAGCAGTACTTC.

The chain uses TRBV29-1 and TRBJ2-2, with 8 bases matching TRBD1. CDR1 is SQVTM, CDR2 ANQGSEA, per germline. Trimming took 7 bases from V and 16 from J; bases not matched to a gene: 17. The CDR3 contains 13 residues. The CDR3 is CSAQDRVQQDPFF. In DNA form, the CDR3 reads TGCAGCGCCCAGGACAGGGTCCAACAAGATCCGTTTTTT.

The chain uses TRBV11-3 and TRBJ2-7; 7 bases align to TRBD2. V lost 8 bases and J lost 3; bases outside the gene matches: 4. The CDR3 contains 12 residues. Per germline, CDR1 SGHNT and CDR2 YENEEA. CDR3 bases: TGTGCCAGCGCGGGGGTCGACTACGAGCAGTACTTC. Translation gives CASAGVDYEQYF.

V gene TRBV18 combines with J gene TRBJ1-5; D is unresolved. CDR3 length: 15 amino acids. Deletions cut 3 bases from V and 1 base from J, with 10 bases between. Germline CDR1 reads KGHSH; CDR2 reads LQKENI. CDR3 sequence reads: CASSPNTVSNQPQHF. CDR3 DNA sequence: TGTGCCAGCTCACCGAATACAGTGAGCAATCAGCCCCAGCATTTT. Looking up the rest from reference TRBV18 and TRBJ1-5 gives the full variable domain: NAGVMQNPRHLVRRRGQEARLRCSPMKGHSHVYWYRQLPEEGLKFMVYLQKENIIDESGMPKERFSAEFPKEGPSILRIQQVVRGDSAAYFCASSPNTVSNQPQHFGDGTRLSIL.

About this clonotype: One end of the junction is discordant with germline, which a read error may explain. V gene TRBV5-5 combines with J gene TRBJ1-2; D remains ambiguous. Per germline, CDR1 SGHKS and CDR2 YYEKEE (reference sequence). The CDR3 is 14 residues long. The CDR3 DNA reads as TGTGCCGGCAGCGTAGGAGCAGCTAACTATGGCTACACCTTC. Translated: CAGSVGAANYGYTF. Filled out from reference TRBV5-5 and TRBJ1-2, the complete variable domain reads DAGVTQSPTHLIKTRGQQVTLRCSPISGHKSVSWYQQVLGQGPQFIFQYYEKEERGRGNFPDRFSARQFPNYSSELNVNALLLGDSALYLCAGSVGAANYGYTFGSGTRLTVV.

The V and J genes are TRBV27 and TRBJ2-1, with a tentative D call TRBD1 (5 bases). V lost 0 bases and J 0 bases, leaving 9 bases between the germline ends. Germline V gene data show CDR1 as MNHEY and CDR2 as SMNVEV (reference sequence). The CDR3 loop spans 16 amino acids. CDR3 coding DNA: TGTGCCAGCAGTTTATCGCGCCAGGGCTCCTACAATGAGCAGTTCTTC. Translating gives CASSLSRQGSYNEQFF.

This chain connects TRBV5-1 to TRBJ2-3; D unresolved. CDR3 size: 15 residues. Germline V gene sequence: CDR1 SGHRS, CDR2 YFSETQ. V lost 2 bases and J 2 bases, leaving 12 bases between the germline ends. This CDR3 reads CASSFGPGDTDTQYF. CDR3 bases: TGCGCCAGCAGCTTTGGACCAGGCGACACAGATACGCAGTATTTT.

V and J are TRBV5-1 and TRBJ2-4; D remains unclear. Germline V gene data show CDR1 as SGHRS and CDR2 as YFSETQ. Trimming took 0 bases from V and 5 from J, leaving 12 bases between them. This CDR3 is 15 amino acids long. The CDR3, as DNA: TGCGCCAGCAGCTTGGCCAAGCCCAATGAAAACATTCAGTACTTC. Translating it yields CASSLAKPNENIQYF.